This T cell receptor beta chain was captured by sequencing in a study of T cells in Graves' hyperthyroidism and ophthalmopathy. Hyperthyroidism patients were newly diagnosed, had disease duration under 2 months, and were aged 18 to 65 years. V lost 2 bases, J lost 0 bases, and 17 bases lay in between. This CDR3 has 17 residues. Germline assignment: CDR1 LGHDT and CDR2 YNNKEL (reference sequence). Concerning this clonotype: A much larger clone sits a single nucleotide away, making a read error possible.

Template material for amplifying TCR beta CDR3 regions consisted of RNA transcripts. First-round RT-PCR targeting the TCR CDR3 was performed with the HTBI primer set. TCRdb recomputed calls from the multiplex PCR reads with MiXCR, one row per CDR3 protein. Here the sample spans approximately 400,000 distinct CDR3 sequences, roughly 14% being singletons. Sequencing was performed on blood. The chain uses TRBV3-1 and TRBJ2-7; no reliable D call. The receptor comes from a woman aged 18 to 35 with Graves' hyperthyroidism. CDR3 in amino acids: CASSQPLIGGASYEQYF. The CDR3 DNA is TGTGCCAGCAGCCAACCGCTTATCGGCGGCGCCTCCTACGAGCAGTACTTC.